The sequence of this T cell receptor (beta chain) was determined in a study of T cells after posttransplantation cyclophosphamide. Busulfan-fludarabine conditioning, marrow transplant, and cyclophosphamide on days +3 and +4 were administered. This CDR3 has 13 amino acids. The germline gives CDR1 SGHAT, CDR2 FQNNGV. Trimming took off 3 bases at V and 6 bases at J, with 11 bases between the two ends. Sequencing used immunoSEQ multiplex PCR; TCRdb keeps in-frame clones, though not all of them. This sample has some 43,000 clones, with less than 95% found just once. The sequence came from a male patient between 60 and 69 years old who received an allogeneic stem cell transplant from a related donor and was CMV-positive. T cells may partly derive from the graft donor. The chain is built from TRBV11-2 and TRBJ1-1; possibly TRBD1 for D (5 bases). Sample: PBMCs, taken just over 60 days after allogeneic stem cell transplant with posttransplant cyclophosphamide. The CDR3 coding sequence is TGTGCCAGCAGCTTTCCGGGGGGGGCTGAAGCTTTCTTT. Protein: CASSFPGGAEAFF.